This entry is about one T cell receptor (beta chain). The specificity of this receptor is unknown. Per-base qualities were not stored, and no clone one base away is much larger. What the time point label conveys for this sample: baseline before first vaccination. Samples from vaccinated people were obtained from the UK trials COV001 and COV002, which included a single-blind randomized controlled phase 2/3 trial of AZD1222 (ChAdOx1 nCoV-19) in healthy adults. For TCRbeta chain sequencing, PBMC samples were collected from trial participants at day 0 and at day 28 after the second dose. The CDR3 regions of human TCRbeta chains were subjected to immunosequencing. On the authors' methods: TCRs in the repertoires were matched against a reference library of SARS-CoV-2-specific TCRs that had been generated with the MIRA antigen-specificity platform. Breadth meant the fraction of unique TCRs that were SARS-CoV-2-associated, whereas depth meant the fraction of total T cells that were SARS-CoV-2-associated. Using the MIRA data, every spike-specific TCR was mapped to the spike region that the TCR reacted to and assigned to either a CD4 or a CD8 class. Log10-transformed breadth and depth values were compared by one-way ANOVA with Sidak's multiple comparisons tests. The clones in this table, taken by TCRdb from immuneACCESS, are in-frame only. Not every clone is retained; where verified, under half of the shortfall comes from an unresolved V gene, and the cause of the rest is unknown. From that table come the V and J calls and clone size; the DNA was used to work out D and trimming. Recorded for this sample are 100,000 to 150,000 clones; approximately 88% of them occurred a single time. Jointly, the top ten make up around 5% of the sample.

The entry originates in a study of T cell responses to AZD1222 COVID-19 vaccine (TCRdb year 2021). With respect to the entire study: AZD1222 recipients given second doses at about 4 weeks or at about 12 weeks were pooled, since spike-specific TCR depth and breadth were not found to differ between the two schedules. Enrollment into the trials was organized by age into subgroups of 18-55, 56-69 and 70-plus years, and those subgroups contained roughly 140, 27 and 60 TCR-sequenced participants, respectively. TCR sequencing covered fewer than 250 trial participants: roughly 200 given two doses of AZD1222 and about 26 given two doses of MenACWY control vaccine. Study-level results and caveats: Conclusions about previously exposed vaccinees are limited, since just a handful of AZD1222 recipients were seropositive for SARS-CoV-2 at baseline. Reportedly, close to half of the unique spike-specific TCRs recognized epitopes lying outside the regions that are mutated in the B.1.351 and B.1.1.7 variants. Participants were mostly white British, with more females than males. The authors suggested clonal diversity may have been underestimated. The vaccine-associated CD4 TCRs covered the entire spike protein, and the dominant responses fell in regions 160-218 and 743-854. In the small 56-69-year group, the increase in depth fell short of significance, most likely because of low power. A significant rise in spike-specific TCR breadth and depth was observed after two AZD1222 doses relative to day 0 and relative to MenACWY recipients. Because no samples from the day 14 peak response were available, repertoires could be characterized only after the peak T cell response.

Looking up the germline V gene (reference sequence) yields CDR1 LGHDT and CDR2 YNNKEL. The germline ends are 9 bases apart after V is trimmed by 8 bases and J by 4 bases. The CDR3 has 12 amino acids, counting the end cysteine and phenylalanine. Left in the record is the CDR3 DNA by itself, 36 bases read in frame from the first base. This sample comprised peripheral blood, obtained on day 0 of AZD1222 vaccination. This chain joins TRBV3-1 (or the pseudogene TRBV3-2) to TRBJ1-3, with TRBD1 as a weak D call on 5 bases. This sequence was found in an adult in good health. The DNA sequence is TGTGCCAGCTCCCGACAGGGAAACACCATATATTTT. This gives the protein CASSRQGNTIYF.